This is a list of T cell receptor beta chains from one sample in a study of CD8+ T cells in alopecia areata. Measured with immunoSEQ multiplex PCR; TCRdb has only the in-frame clones, and not every one. Counted here are around 150,000 clones, roughly 80% occurring once; the ten biggest clones make up just under 25%. Specimen: CD8+ T cells sorted from blood, collected at week 4, from a patient treated with tofacitinib. The receptor set was obtained from a human donor with alopecia areata. CDR3s include the opening cysteine and the closing phenylalanine or tryptophan. The order of the fields is V gene, D gene, J gene, CDR3 DNA, CDR3 protein. The D gene is left open where the match is weak.

V: TRBV25-1; D: -; J: TRBJ2-3; DNA: TGTGCCAGCAGTGAAATCGGGCTCGCAGATACGCAGTATTTT; CDR3: CASSEIGLADTQYF
V: TRBV9; D: -; J: TRBJ2-7; DNA: TGTGCCAGCAGCGGCGACGGCTACGAGCAGTACTTC; CDR3: CASSGDGYEQYF
V: TRBV5-4; D: -; J: TRBJ1-6; DNA: TGTGCCAGCAGTTGGGCCCTAGGGGACAATTCACCCCTCCACTTT; CDR3: CASSWALGDNSPLHF
V: TRBV4-1; D: TRBD2; J: TRBJ2-1; DNA: TGCGCCAGCAGCCCCAGACTAGCGGGGGGCCGGGACAATGAGCAGTTCTTC; CDR3: CASSPRLAGGRDNEQFF
V: TRBV19; D: -; J: TRBJ2-3; DNA: TGTGCCAGTAGTATAATCGCGGATCGTCCAGATACGCAGTATTTT; CDR3: CASSIIADRPDTQYF
V: TRBV29-1; D: TRBD1; J: TRBJ2-2; DNA: TGCAGCGCTCGACAGGGGGCCGGGGAGCTGTTTTTT; CDR3: CSARQGAGELFF
V: TRBV4-1; D: -; J: TRBJ1-2; DNA: TGCGCCAGCAGCCAAGATTTCCAGGCAATTAACTATGGCTACACCTTC; CDR3: CASSQDFQAINYGYTF
V: TRBV10-3; D: TRBD2; J: TRBJ2-2; DNA: TGTGCCATGGGACTAGCGGGGGGCCGAGTGAACACCGGGGAGCTGTTTTTT; CDR3: CAMGLAGGRVNTGELFF
V: TRBV7-9; D: -; J: TRBJ2-7; DNA: TGTGCCAGCAGCTTGGACCACTACGAGCAGTACTTC; CDR3: CASSLDHYEQYF
V: TRBV6-1; D: TRBD1; J: TRBJ2-7; DNA: TGTGCCAGCAGTTGGGGACAGGGATCCGACGAGCAGTACTTC; CDR3: CASSWGQGSDEQYF
V: TRBV27; D: -; J: TRBJ2-7; DNA: TGTGCCAGCAGTTTAATCGGGACAAATTCCTACGAGCAGTACTTC; CDR3: CASSLIGTNSYEQYF
V: TRBV7-9; D: -; J: TRBJ2-7; DNA: TGTGCCAGCAGTTGGGACCCACTCTCCCCCTACGAGCAGTACTTC; CDR3: CASSWDPLSPYEQYF
V: TRBV4-1; D: -; J: TRBJ2-7; DNA: TGCGCCAGCAGCCAAGTGATCAGGGGCGAGCAGTACTTC; CDR3: CASSQVIRGEQYF
V: TRBV5-1; D: TRBD1; J: TRBJ2-1; DNA: TGCGCCAGCAGCTTAAACAGGGGCAGCTCCTACAATGAGCAGTTCTTC; CDR3: CASSLNRGSSYNEQFF
V: TRBV9; D: TRBD1; J: TRBJ1-5; DNA: TGTGCCAGCAGCCCAGGGGGACCTAATCAGCCCCAGCATTTT; CDR3: CASSPGGPNQPQHF
V: TRBV19; D: TRBD1; J: TRBJ1-5; DNA: TGTGCCAGTAGTATCGGGACAGGGGGACAGCCCCAGCATTTT; CDR3: CASSIGTGGQPQHF
V: TRBV4-2; D: -; J: TRBJ1-6; DNA: TGTGCCAGCAGCCAAGTGGACAGTGATAATTCACCCCTCCACTTT; CDR3: CASSQVDSDNSPLHF
V: TRBV5-1; D: -; J: TRBJ1-1; DNA: TGCGCCAGCAGCATAACCCGACAGCCGAACACTGAAGCTTTCTTT; CDR3: CASSITRQPNTEAFF
V: TRBV14; D: -; J: TRBJ1-1; DNA: TGTGCCAGCAGCCCTCGAGGGGCGAACACTGAAGCTTTCTTT; CDR3: CASSPRGANTEAFF
V: TRBV25-1; D: -; J: TRBJ1-2; DNA: TGTGCCAGCAGTGAATTGGGGAACTATGGCTACACCTTC; CDR3: CASSELGNYGYTF